Listed below are T cell receptor beta chains from one sample, sequenced in a study of spatial heterogeneity in lung cancer. TCRdb itself ran the 5' RACE reads through MiXCR, one entry per CDR3 protein. This table has some 21,000 distinct CDR3 sequences, about 6.8% appearing once. Material: lung tumor tissue, obtained at surgery. The source is a male donor with early-stage non-small cell lung cancer. Both conserved end residues are part of each CDR3. The D gene is left open where the match is weak. Size is stated for part of the rows, as once, few or many counts, or as a class when the clone is expanded.

V gene,J gene,clone size,D gene,CDR3 protein,CDR3 DNA
TRBV6-6,TRBJ2-2,many,-,CASSPLLGPGELFF,TGTGCCAGCAGTCCCCTACTGGGGCCCGGGGAGCTGTTTTTT
TRBV10-2,TRBJ2-5,many,TRBD1,CASWGQGTGETQYF,TGCGCCAGCTGGGGACAGGGGACGGGAGAGACCCAGTACTTC
TRBV12-3/TRBV12-4,TRBJ1-1,few,-,CASSLPRRNTEAFF,TGTGCCAGCAGTTTGCCCCGGCGGAACACTGAAGCTTTCTTT
TRBV7-2,TRBJ2-5,-,TRBD2,CASSRGLAGGRETQYF,TGTGCCAGCAGCCGGGGACTAGCGGGAGGGAGGGAGACCCAGTACTTC
TRBV2,TRBJ1-6,few,-,CASTPGLRDNSPLHF,TGTGCCAGCACCCCCGGTTTGAGGGACAATTCACCCCTCCACTTT
TRBV18,TRBJ1-4,many,-,CASSPSMYEKLFF,TGTGCCAGCTCACCCTCCATGTATGAAAAACTGTTTTTT
TRBV6-2/TRBV6-3,TRBJ2-3,many,TRBD1,CASRGTGKVVGTQYF,TGTGCCAGCAGGGGGACAGGTAAAGTCGTCGGTACGCAGTATTTT
TRBV20-1,TRBJ2-7,few,-,CSAAGLAGVSYEQYF,TGCAGTGCCGCAGGCCTGGCCGGGGTATCCTACGAGCAGTACTTC
TRBV2,TRBJ2-6,many,-,CASGRGGAGANVLTF,TGTGCCAGCGGCAGGGGAGGCGCTGGGGCCAACGTCCTGACTTTC
TRBV28,TRBJ1-6,many,-,CASSLLRALASPLHF,TGTGCCAGCAGTTTACTCCGGGCCTTGGCTTCACCCCTCCACTTT
TRBV20-1,TRBJ2-2,medium-sized,-,CSATDQPGELFF,TGCAGTGCCACGGACCAGCCCGGGGAGCTGTTTTTT
TRBV20-1,TRBJ2-2,many,-,CSAWRGYPGELFF,TGCAGTGCATGGAGGGGGTACCCTGGGGAGCTGTTTTTT
TRBV7-2,TRBJ2-4,medium-sized,TRBD1,CASSVSTGSGVKNIQYF,TGTGCCAGCAGCGTTTCGACAGGGAGTGGAGTCAAAAACATTCAGTACTTC
TRBV20-1,TRBJ2-3,many,TRBD1,CSARKTGAGDTQYF,TGCAGTGCTAGAAAGACAGGGGCAGGGGATACGCAGTATTTT
TRBV5-1,TRBJ2-5,many,TRBD2,CASSLAMTGGQETQYF,TGCGCCAGCAGCTTGGCCATGACGGGGGGCCAAGAGACCCAGTACTTC
TRBV12-3/TRBV12-4,TRBJ2-7,few,TRBD1,CASSLGQGGLYEQYF,TGTGCCAGCAGTTTGGGACAGGGGGGCCTTTACGAGCAGTACTTC
TRBV2,TRBJ2-5,many,TRBD1,CASSLQGSETQYF,TGTGCCAGCAGCCTACAGGGGAGTGAGACCCAGTACTTC
TRBV3-1,TRBJ2-7,few,-,CASSQVADYLGYEQYF,TGTGCCAGCAGCCAAGTTGCGGACTACCTAGGCTACGAGCAGTACTTC